This is a list of T cell receptor beta chains from one sample in a study of cytomegalovirus exposure and HLA in healthy donors. TCRdb keeps only in-frame clones here, not all; method: immunoSEQ multiplex PCR. The sample lists 150,000 to 160,000 clones; approximately 80% were seen once. The sample comprised PBMCs. These TCRs come from a woman in her thirties or forties in good health and CMV-seronegative. CDR3s leave out the opening cysteine and the closing phenylalanine or tryptophan. A D gene is named only where the DNA matches it firmly. Clone size is given for some rows only: seen once, a few or many times, or a class if the clone is expanded.

clone size | CDR3 length | D gene | J gene | V gene | CDR3 protein
. | 11 | . | TRBJ2-7 | TRBV6-5 | ASRQTGSYEQY
. | 17 | TRBD1 | TRBJ1-5 | TRBV10-3 | AIRYSGDRHFNSNQPQH
. | 13 | TRBD1 | TRBJ2-3 | TRBV28 | ASIWTGGFADTQY
. | 13 | TRBD1 | TRBJ2-1 | TRBV19 | ASSPDRGFGNEQF
once | 13 | TRBD1 | TRBJ1-1 | TRBV28 | ASSFIDRGRSNPF
few | 13 | . | TRBJ1-5 | TRBV5-1 | ASSLGDNSNQPQH
. | 14 | . | TRBJ1-5 | TRBV5-6 | ASSLGAGSLDQPQH
once | 13 | TRBD2 | TRBJ2-5 | TRBV5-1 | ASSSGLAGQETQY
once | 13 | . | TRBJ2-5 | TRBV6-1 | ASSEAVQGGETQY
. | 13 | TRBD2 | TRBJ2-5 | TRBV6-5 | ASSYSSGGVETQY
. | 12 | . | TRBJ2-5 | TRBV2 | ASSGSPRGETQY
once | 11 | . | TRBJ2-7 | TRBV7-7 | ASSLGRSYEQY
. | 12 | TRBD2 | TRBJ2-7 | TRBV5-1 | ASGSGSSGYEQY
. | 12 | . | TRBJ1-5 | TRBV19 | ASSIPAGYQPQH
. | 15 | . | TRBJ1-2 | TRBV30 | AWSQPGTFFPNYGYT
. | 15 | TRBD1 | TRBJ2-5 | TRBV6-1 | ASSDPTGTDLQETQY
. | 12 | . | TRBJ1-4 | TRBV27 | ASSLGGTREKLF
. | 12 | . | TRBJ2-2 | TRBV1 | TTHRDRNTGELF
few | 10 | . | TRBJ2-5 | TRBV5-1 | ASSFLQETQY
. | 12 | . | TRBJ2-3 | TRBV5-1 | ASSAGGSTDTQY
. | 11 | . | TRBJ1-1 | TRBV7-6 | ASRGTPNTEAF
. | 12 | . | TRBJ1-5 | TRBV19 | ATEAAPGNQPQH
few | 16 | . | TRBJ2-2 | TRBV9 | ASTIRRDSHANTGELF
. | 10 | . | . | TRBV4-1 | ASSHRGYEQY
. | 12 | TRBD1 | TRBJ1-2 | TRBV19 | ASSKGTGVRGYT
. | 12 | . | TRBJ1-1 | TRBV19 | ASSHATGRAEAF
. | 12 | TRBD2 | TRBJ2-1 | TRBV29-1 | SVVLAGNVDEQF
. | 13 | TRBD1 | TRBJ1-2 | TRBV5-1 | ASSSYRGTNYGYT
. | 16 | TRBD2 | TRBJ2-5 | TRBV15 | ATSRVGLAGGPQETQY
. | 14 | TRBD1 | TRBJ1-4 | TRBV6-1 | ASSEATGTGEAKLF
once | 11 | . | TRBJ2-2 | TRBV9 | ASSAYGGGELF
. | 13 | . | TRBJ2-5 | TRBV5-1 | ASSLAGSREETQY
. | 13 | TRBD1 | TRBJ1-1 | TRBV6-4 | ASSPGTGIGTEAF
once | 13 | . | TRBJ2-3 | TRBV6-4 | ASSDSPGSADTQY
. | 12 | . | TRBJ2-5 | TRBV7-9 | ASSFGQPGETQY
. | 12 | TRBD1 | TRBJ1-1 | TRBV7-8 | ASSLDAGGTEAF
. | 15 | TRBD2 | TRBJ2-1 | TRBV11-3 | ASSLQSGSLVYNEQF
. | 15 | . | TRBJ2-7 | TRBV11-2 | ASSSALMVAASYEQY
. | 14 | . | TRBJ2-3 | TRBV19 | ASSSKDTYYTDTQY
. | 12 | . | TRBJ2-4 | TRBV7-9 | ASGPAGGLNIQY
. | 14 | . | TRBJ2-7 | TRBV5-6 | ASSFGATGSRHEQY
. | 13 | TRBD1 | TRBJ2-7 | TRBV10-1 | ASRPGQGAFREQY
. | 12 | . | TRBJ2-5 | TRBV9 | ASTNFRGEETQY
. | 14 | . | TRBJ2-3 | TRBV5-6 | ASSLQPGWGADTQY
. | 11 | TRBD2 | TRBJ2-1 | TRBV19 | ASRGLAASEQF
. | 14 | . | TRBJ2-3 | TRBV4-1 | ASSQFPPSPGDTQY
. | 10 | . | TRBJ2-3 | TRBV27 | ATWDFTDTQY
. | 9 | . | TRBJ1-2 | TRBV6-5 | ASRQGRGYT
few | 17 | TRBD2 | TRBJ2-3 | TRBV5-6 | ASSSLTSGRTPGTDTQY
few | 11 | TRBD1 | TRBJ2-7 | TRBV2 | ASRRDRGHEQY
. | 13 | . | TRBJ2-3 | TRBV7-9 | ASSNGQMGPDTQY